This is a list of T cell receptor beta chains from one sample in a study of post-analysis software for immune sequencing data. A single record per CDR3 protein comes from TCRdb applying MiXCR to the PCR reads. The data show hundreds of thousands of distinct CDR3 sequences, with just under 30% seen just once and more than 0.45% held by the top ten. Sequencing was performed on blood. The receptors here all came from a girl aged 10-17 years with multiple sclerosis. CDR3s include the opening cysteine and the closing phenylalanine or tryptophan. A D gene is named only where the DNA matches it firmly. For some rows the clone size is stated as once, few or many, or as a class when expanded; others skip it.

>TRBJ2-3|-|TRBV20-1|few
CSAPTELWADTQYF
TGCAGTGCCCCGACGGAGCTATGGGCAGATACGCAGTATTTT
>TRBJ2-5|TRBD1|TRBV15|few
CATSREGTGGETQYF
TGTGCCACCAGCAGAGAAGGGACAGGGGGAGAGACCCAGTACTTC
>TRBJ2-3|-|TRBV11-3|-
CASSFEGTDTQYF
TGTGCCAGCAGCTTTGAGGGGACAGATACGCAGTATTTT
>TRBJ2-5|-|TRBV7-2|many
CASSFNSGQETQYF
TGTGCCAGCAGCTTCAATAGCGGCCAAGAGACCCAGTACTTC
>TRBJ2-1|-|TRBV7-2|few
CASTLEVGPHREQFF
TGTGCCAGCACCCTAGAGGTAGGACCTCACCGTGAGCAGTTCTTC
>TRBJ2-5|-|TRBV7-8|many
CASRPLAEETQYF
TGTGCCAGCAGACCCCTAGCAGAAGAGACCCAGTACTTC
>TRBJ2-1|-|TRBV10-3|many
CAISDPDLAGHNEQFF
TGTGCCATCAGTGACCCTGACCTCGCAGGCCACAATGAGCAGTTCTTC
>TRBJ2-1|-|TRBV4-3|many
CASSQTFYNEQFF
TGCGCCAGCAGCCAAACCTTTTACAATGAGCAGTTCTTC
>TRBJ1-5|TRBD1|TRBV5-5|-
CASSFAGGSSDQPQHF
TGTGCCAGCAGCTTCGCAGGGGGCTCAAGCGATCAGCCCCAGCATTTT
>TRBJ2-5|-|TRBV7-9|few
CASSSPSTELKTQYF
TGTGCCAGCAGCTCTCCGTCAACGGAGTTGAAGACCCAGTACTTC
>TRBJ2-7|-|TRBV7-2|few
CASAPRGPITYEQYF
TGTGCCAGCGCCCCGCGTGGGCCCATCACCTACGAGCAGTACTTC
>TRBJ2-7|-|TRBV4-3|many
CASSPRSGGAEQYF
TGCGCCAGCAGCCCAAGATCAGGGGGGGCCGAGCAGTACTTC